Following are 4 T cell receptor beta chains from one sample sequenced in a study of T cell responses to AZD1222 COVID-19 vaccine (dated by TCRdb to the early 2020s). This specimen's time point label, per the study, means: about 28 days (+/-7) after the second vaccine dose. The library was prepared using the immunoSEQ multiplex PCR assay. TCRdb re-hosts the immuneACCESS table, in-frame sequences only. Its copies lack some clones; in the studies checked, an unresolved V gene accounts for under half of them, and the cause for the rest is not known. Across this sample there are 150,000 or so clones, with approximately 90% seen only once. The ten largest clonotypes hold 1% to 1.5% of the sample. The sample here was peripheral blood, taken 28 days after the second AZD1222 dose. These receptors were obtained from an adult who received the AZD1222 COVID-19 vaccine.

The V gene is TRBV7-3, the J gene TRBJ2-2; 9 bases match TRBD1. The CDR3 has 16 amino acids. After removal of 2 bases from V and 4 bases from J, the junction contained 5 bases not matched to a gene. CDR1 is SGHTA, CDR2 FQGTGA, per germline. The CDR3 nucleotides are TGTGCCAGCAGCTTAGTGGGACAGGGACCCACCGGGGAGCTGTTTTTT. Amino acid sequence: CASSLVGQGPTGELFF.

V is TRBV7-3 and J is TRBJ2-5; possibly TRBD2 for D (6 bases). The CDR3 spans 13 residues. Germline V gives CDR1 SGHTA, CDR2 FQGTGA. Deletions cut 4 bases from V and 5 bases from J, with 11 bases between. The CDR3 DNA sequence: TGTGCCAGCAGCTCGGGACTCAAGGAGACCCAGTACTTC. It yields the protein CASSSGLKETQYF.

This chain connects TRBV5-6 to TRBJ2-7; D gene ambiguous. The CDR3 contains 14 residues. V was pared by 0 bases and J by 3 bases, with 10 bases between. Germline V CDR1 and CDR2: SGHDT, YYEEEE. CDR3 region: CASSLGQVIYEQYF. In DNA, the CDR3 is TGTGCCAGCAGCTTGGGGCAGGTTATCTACGAGCAGTACTTC.

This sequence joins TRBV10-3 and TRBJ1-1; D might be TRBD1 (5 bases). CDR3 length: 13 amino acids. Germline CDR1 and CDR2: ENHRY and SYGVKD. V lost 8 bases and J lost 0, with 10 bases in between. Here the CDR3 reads CAIADTLNTEAFF. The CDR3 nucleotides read TGTGCCATCGCGGACACACTGAACACTGAAGCTTTCTTT.